This TCR beta chain was sequenced for a study of low-dose radiotherapy and immunotherapy resistance in tumors. Study-wide background: Patients took 300 mg oral aspirin daily for four cycles from cycle 1 day 1.

Time point specified: before trial treatment. cDNA synthesis used a TRAV/TRBV-specific primer set for both chains. The authors amplified TCRs for about 20 PCR cycles with a constant-region primer and a V-primer adapter. Researchers amplified the isolated mRNA using in vitro transcription. TCRdb re-derived calls from the reads in MiXCR, one entry per CDR3 protein. The sample holds more than 50,000 distinct CDR3 sequences, approximately 25% seen once. Germline V gives CDR1 DFQATT, CDR2 SNEGSKA (reference sequence). This CDR3 has 13 residues. The germline V and J ends were trimmed by 3 bases and 5 bases, with 13 bases remaining between them.

The receptor was derived from a male donor with prostate cancer. This specimen consisted of PBMCs, obtained before treatment. The chain couples TRBV20-1 to TRBJ1-2, with D possibly TRBD1 on 6 matching bases. CDR3 sequence: CSARGGSGYGYTF. In DNA form, the CDR3 reads TGCAGTGCTAGGGGGGGCTCTGGGTATGGCTACACCTTC.